This T cell receptor beta chain was retrieved from a study of identical twins. Unmatched junction bases numbered 3, after V lost 1 base and J lost 0 bases. Germline V gives CDR1 MNHEY, CDR2 SVGEGT. The CDR3 is 16 amino acids. A single record per CDR3 protein comes from TCRdb applying MiXCR to the 5' RACE reads. The repertoire holds about 190,000 distinct CDR3 sequences, with about 15% as singletons. Another study also made use of these data, one on T cells expressing NK-cell markers.

The V and J genes are TRBV6-2 or TRBV6-3 and TRBJ1-1; 9 bases fit TRBD1. This TCR derives from a woman younger than 30 in good health. Sequenced material: CD8+ T cells sorted from blood. The CDR3 protein is CASSYWTGEVNTEAFF. Written as DNA, the CDR3 is TGTGCCAGCAGTTACTGGACAGGGGAGGTGAACACTGAAGCTTTCTTT.